This record concerns one T cell receptor beta chain sequence. The antigen remains undetermined. These data originate in a study of cytomegalovirus exposure and HLA in healthy donors. The germline gives CDR1 SEHNR, CDR2 FQNEAQ (reference sequence). V was clipped by 3 bases and J by 3 bases; unmatched bases: 4. There are 14 residues in the CDR3. PCR employed 60 Vbeta and 13 Jbeta primers. Clones were read by immunoSEQ multiplex PCR, and TCRdb kept only the in-frame ones, dropping some. Of around 130,000 clones in the sample, roughly 79% were seen once. Notes on the study in general: The authors later found HLA-associated TCR beta chains more clonally expanded than equally common others.

The TCR comes from a woman aged 45-60 years in good health and CMV-seronegative. This sequence joins TRBV7-9 and TRBJ1-1, with 7 bases that match TRBD1. The sample comprised PBMCs. In nucleotides, the CDR3 is TGTGCCAGCAGCTTTACAGGGGTGGACACTGAAGCTTTCTTT. Translated, it gives CASSFTGVDTEAFF. Full variable domain (missing parts from reference TRBV7-9 and TRBJ1-1): DTGVSQNPRHKITKRGQNVTFRCDPISEHNRLYWYRQTLGQGPEFLTYFQNEAQLEKSRLLSDRFSAERPKGSFSTLEIQRTEQGDSAMYLCASSFTGVDTEAFFGQGTRLTVV.